The rows below give T cell receptor beta chains drawn from one sample of a study of blood T cell repertoires in COVID-19. The table came from immunoSEQ multiplex PCR; TCRdb's copy has only in-frame clones and leaves some out. This sample carries more than 95,000 clones, more than 85% of them seen once, and the ten largest clones take around 1.9%. Input material: peripheral blood. Receptors originate from a man over 45 with COVID-19, enrolled during active disease. The CDR3 runs from the conserved cysteine through the conserved F or W. D genes are given only for firm matches. Size is omitted from some rows. Given values are once, few, many or a class for expanded clones.

D gene | clone size | J gene | V gene | CDR3 length | CDR3 DNA | CDR3 protein
TRBD1 | - | TRBJ2-1 | TRBV5-4 | 13 | TGTGCCAGCAGCTTGGGCACAGGGGATGAGCAGTTCTTC | CASSLGTGDEQFF
- | - | TRBJ1-1 | TRBV20-1 | 13 | TGCAGTGCTAGTGTCACAGCGAACACTGAAGCTTTCTTT | CSASVTANTEAFF
- | few | TRBJ1-5 | TRBV2 | 15 | TGTGCCAGCAGTATTACCACAGGGTTCGGCCAGCCCCAGCATTTT | CASSITTGFGQPQHF
TRBD2 | - | TRBJ2-2 | TRBV7-3 | 17 | TGTGCCAGCAGCTCACCCGCGGCGGGAGGGCCCCCCGGGGAGCTGTTTTTT | CASSSPAAGGPPGELFF
TRBD1 | - | TRBJ1-2 | TRBV24-1 | 17 | TGTGCCACCAGTGATGGCTCCGACAGGGGGCTCGACTATGGCTACACCTTC | CATSDGSDRGLDYGYTF
- | - | TRBJ1-4 | TRBV3-1/TRBV3-2 | 12 | TGTGCCAGCAGCCAAGATAGTGAAAAACTGTTTTTT | CASSQDSEKLFF
- | few | TRBJ2-3 | TRBV12-3/TRBV12-4 | 12 | TGTGCCAGCAGCAGGGAGGCCGATACGCAGTATTTT | CASSREADTQYF
- | - | TRBJ2-1 | TRBV13 | 16 | TGTGCCAGCAGCCCTCCCCGGGGTAGCTTGGCCAATGAGCAGTTCTTC | CASSPPRGSLANEQFF
TRBD2 | - | TRBJ2-7 | TRBV28 | 14 | TGTGCCAGCAGTCAACCTAGCGGGACTCTCGAGCAGTACTTC | CASSQPSGTLEQYF
TRBD1 | - | TRBJ1-4 | TRBV15 | 15 | TGTGCCACCAGCAGCGGGACAGGGGGAGGTGAAAAACTGTTTTTT | CATSSGTGGGEKLFF
- | - | TRBJ2-3 | TRBV7-3 | 16 | TGTGCCAGCAGCCCCCGCGGCGACTCGGAGACAGATACGCAGTATTTT | CASSPRGDSETDTQYF
TRBD1 | - | TRBJ2-3 | TRBV28 | 15 | TGTGCCAGCAGTTTAGGCGACAGGGTGGCAGATACGCAGTATTTT | CASSLGDRVADTQYF
- | once | TRBJ1-2 | TRBV4-3 | 15 | TGCGCCAGCAGCCAAGATCAAACGGGCCGGGGTGGCTACACCTTC | CASSQDQTGRGGYTF
- | - | TRBJ1-1 | TRBV5-6 | 15 | TGTGCCAGCAGCGAGGGAATACAGGGAAGCACTGAAGCTTTCTTT | CASSEGIQGSTEAFF
TRBD2 | - | TRBJ2-5 | TRBV15 | 21 | TGTGCCACCAGCAGGTCCCTAGCGGGAGGGCTAGCCGGGGGCCTTAGGGAGACCCAGTACTTC | CATSRSLAGGLAGGLRETQYF
- | - | TRBJ2-5 | TRBV3-1/TRBV3-2 | 13 | TGTGCCAGCAGCCAAGTGAACTCGGAGACCCAGTACTTC | CASSQVNSETQYF
TRBD2 | - | TRBJ2-1 | TRBV30 | 14 | TGTGCCTGGGGGCGGGAGGGGTTAAGGGGGGAGCAGTTCTTC | CAWGREGLRGEQFF
- | - | TRBJ2-1 | TRBV5-1 | 19 | TGCGCCAGCAGCTTGGCTGGCCCGAGGGCGGGTAGCTCCTACAATGAGCAGTTCTTC | CASSLAGPRAGSSYNEQFF
TRBD1 | - | TRBJ2-1 | TRBV20-1 | 17 | TGCAGTGCTAGTTTGGTTAAAGGGACAGGGCTCTACAATGAGCAGTTCTTC | CSASLVKGTGLYNEQFF
TRBD2 | - | TRBJ2-1 | TRBV10-3 | 17 | TGTGCCATCAGTGAGTCGGCTAGCGGGAGTAACGCCGATGAGCAGTTCTTC | CAISESASGSNADEQFF
TRBD1 | - | TRBJ1-2 | TRBV6-1 | 14 | TGTGCCAGCAGTGAAGATGGGACAGGGATCGGCTACACCTTC | CASSEDGTGIGYTF
- | once | TRBJ2-1 | TRBV6-5 | 13 | TGTGCCAGCAGAACCCAGGGAGGCAATGAGCAGTTCTTC | CASRTQGGNEQFF
- | - | TRBJ2-1 | TRBV6-5 | 14 | TGTGCCAGCAGCCCCAAGTTAGCGGACAATGAGCAGTTCTTC | CASSPKLADNEQFF
- | few | TRBJ1-1 | TRBV27 | 17 | TGTGCCAGCAGTTATAGAGGGCGGCCCTCGTTGAACACTGAAGCTTTCTTT | CASSYRGRPSLNTEAFF
- | - | TRBJ2-3 | TRBV5-4 | 14 | TGTGCCAGCAGCTTGGAGAGAGTCACAGATACGCAGTATTTT | CASSLERVTDTQYF
- | - | TRBJ1-2 | TRBV3-1/TRBV3-2 | 15 | TGTGCCAGCAGCCATTACGAGACAGACGGCTATGGCTACACCTTC | CASSHYETDGYGYTF
TRBD2 | - | TRBJ2-2 | TRBV19 | 17 | TGTGCCAGTATTGGGACTAGCGGGAGGGCGAACACCGGGGAGCTGTTTTTT | CASIGTSGRANTGELFF
TRBD2 | - | TRBJ2-1 | TRBV27 | 15 | TGTGCCAGCAGTCTTAGCGGGAGGGCCTACAATGAGCAGTTCTTC | CASSLSGRAYNEQFF
- | - | TRBJ1-1 | TRBV9 | 14 | TGTGCCAGCAGCGTAGACTCCATGAACACTGAAGCTTTCTTT | CASSVDSMNTEAFF
- | - | TRBJ2-5 | TRBV12-3/TRBV12-4 | 13 | TGTGCCAGCAGTTTAAGACCGGAGGAGACCCAGTACTTC | CASSLRPEETQYF
TRBD1 | - | TRBJ1-4 | TRBV30 | 15 | TGTGCCTGGAGTCTCGGGACAGGGCCTAATGAAAAACTGTTTTTT | CAWSLGTGPNEKLFF
TRBD2 | - | TRBJ2-3 | TRBV9 | 15 | TGTGCCAGCAGCCCCCTAGCGGGAGCTGGAGATACGCAGTATTTT | CASSPLAGAGDTQYF
- | - | TRBJ2-5 | TRBV4-2 | 13 | TGTGCCAGCAGCCAAGCTAGGCGGGAGACCCAGTACTTC | CASSQARRETQYF
TRBD1 | - | TRBJ2-2 | TRBV4-3 | 16 | TGCGCCAGCAGCCAGGGGTGGGACAGGGGGACCGGGGAGCTGTTTTTT | CASSQGWDRGTGELFF
- | - | TRBJ2-1 | TRBV5-4 | 15 | TGTGCCAGCAGCTTGGAAGCGGGCTCAGGCGATGAGCAGTTCTTC | CASSLEAGSGDEQFF
TRBD1 | - | TRBJ2-2 | TRBV3-1/TRBV3-2 | 13 | TGTGCCAGCAGCTACAGGGGCACCGGGGAGCTGTTTTTT | CASSYRGTGELFF
TRBD2 | - | TRBJ2-7 | TRBV10-3 | 15 | TGTGCCATCAGTGAGTCGGGGACTAGCGCCTACGAGCAGTACTTC | CAISESGTSAYEQYF
- | - | TRBJ2-7 | TRBV28 | 14 | TGTGCCAGCAGGAATCAGGGAAGCCCCTACGAGCAGTACTTC | CASRNQGSPYEQYF
TRBD1 | - | TRBJ1-2 | TRBV7-9 | 12 | TGTGCCAGCAGCTCGGACAGGCTCACCTACACCTTC | CASSSDRLTYTF
TRBD1 | - | TRBJ1-5 | TRBV15 | 14 | TGTGCCACCAGCAGAGACGCGAACAGGGGGGCCCAGCATTTT | CATSRDANRGAQHF
- | - | TRBJ2-2 | TRBV9 | 14 | TGTGCCAGCAGCGCCACAGGGACCACCGGGGAGCTGTTTTTT | CASSATGTTGELFF
TRBD1 | once | TRBJ2-6 | TRBV5-8 | 15 | TGTGCCAGCAGCAGTACAGGGGCTGGGGCCAACGTCCTGACTTTC | CASSSTGAGANVLTF
- | - | TRBJ2-3 | TRBV5-1 | 14 | TGCGCCACCCGATGGGCCTCGGGGACAGATACGCAGTATTTT | CATRWASGTDTQYF
TRBD2 | - | TRBJ2-1 | TRBV2 | 14 | TGTGCCAGCAGTGGTAGCGGGAGCCTCAATGAGCAGTTCTTC | CASSGSGSLNEQFF
TRBD1 | - | TRBJ1-2 | TRBV18 | 18 | TGTGCCAGCTCACTCTATCTGGACAGGGTACAGGCTAACTATGGCTACACCTTC | CASSLYLDRVQANYGYTF
TRBD2 | - | TRBJ2-6 | TRBV6-1 | 18 | TGTGCCAGCAGTGGACTAGCGGGAGGGCCTTCTGGGGCCAACGTCCTGACTTTC | CASSGLAGGPSGANVLTF
- | - | TRBJ1-2 | TRBV9 | 16 | TGTGCCAGCAGCGCCACGGGGGGCGGGTCTGGCTATGGCTACACCTTC | CASSATGGGSGYGYTF
TRBD1 | - | TRBJ1-5 | TRBV7-2 | 13 | TGTGCCAGCAGAGGGACAGGGAACCAGCCCCAGCATTTT | CASRGTGNQPQHF
TRBD2 | - | TRBJ2-3 | TRBV24-1 | 15 | TGTGCCACCAGTGATCTGGGAGGGAGCACAGATACGCAGTATTTT | CATSDLGGSTDTQYF
TRBD2 | - | TRBJ2-1 | TRBV5-1 | 17 | TGCGCCAGCAGCTCAGGACTAGCGGGAGGGCGGATAAATGAGCAGTTCTTC | CASSSGLAGGRINEQFF
TRBD1 | - | TRBJ1-6 | TRBV30 | 15 | TGTGCCTGGAGGTCCGGGGGACAGGGAACAACACCCCTCCACTTT | CAWRSGGQGTTPLHF
- | - | TRBJ2-3 | TRBV4-1 | 16 | TGCGCCAGCAGCCAAGATCGGGACTCCAGCCGCGATACGCAGTATTTT | CASSQDRDSSRDTQYF
- | - | TRBJ2-3 | TRBV30 | 15 | TGTGCCTGGAGTGCTTTAGCGAGTTCTACAGATACGCAGTATTTT | CAWSALASSTDTQYF
- | - | TRBJ2-2 | TRBV7-3 | 15 | TGTGCCAGCAGCTTCCGGGGACACTACACCGGGGAGCTGTTTTTT | CASSFRGHYTGELFF
- | - | TRBJ2-1 | TRBV24-1 | 13 | TGTGCCACCAGCCTAGGGCAGGGGAATGAGCAGTTCTTC | CATSLGQGNEQFF
TRBD1 | once | TRBJ2-2 | TRBV5-1 | 14 | TGCGCCAGCAGCCCGACAGGGGGCACCGGGGAGCTGTTTTTT | CASSPTGGTGELFF
TRBD1 | - | TRBJ1-1 | TRBV28 | 14 | TGTGCCATTAAGGACAGGGGGTTAGTCACTGAAGCTTTCTTT | CAIKDRGLVTEAFF
- | - | TRBJ2-1 | TRBV18 | 13 | TGTGCCAGCTCACCCAGGACTGGAGATGAGCAGTTCTTC | CASSPRTGDEQFF
- | - | TRBJ1-1 | TRBV6-6 | 14 | TGTGCCAGCAGTTCCGACGGGGGGAACACTGAAGCTTTCTTT | CASSSDGGNTEAFF